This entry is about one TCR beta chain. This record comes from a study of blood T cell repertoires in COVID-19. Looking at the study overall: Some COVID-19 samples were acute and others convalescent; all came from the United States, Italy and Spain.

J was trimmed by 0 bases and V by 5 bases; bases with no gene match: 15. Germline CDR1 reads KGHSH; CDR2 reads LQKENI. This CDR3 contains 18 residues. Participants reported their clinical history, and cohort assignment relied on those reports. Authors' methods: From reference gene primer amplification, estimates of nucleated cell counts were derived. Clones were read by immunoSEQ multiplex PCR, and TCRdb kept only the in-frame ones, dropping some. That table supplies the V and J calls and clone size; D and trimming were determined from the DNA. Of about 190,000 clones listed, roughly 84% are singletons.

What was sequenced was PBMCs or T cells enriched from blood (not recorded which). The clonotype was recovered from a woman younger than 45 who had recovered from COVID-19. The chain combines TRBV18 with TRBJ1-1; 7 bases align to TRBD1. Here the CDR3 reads CASSGIPPRGIMNTEAFF. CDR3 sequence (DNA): TGTGCCAGCTCAGGTATACCACCCAGGGGGATTATGAACACTGAAGCTTTCTTT.